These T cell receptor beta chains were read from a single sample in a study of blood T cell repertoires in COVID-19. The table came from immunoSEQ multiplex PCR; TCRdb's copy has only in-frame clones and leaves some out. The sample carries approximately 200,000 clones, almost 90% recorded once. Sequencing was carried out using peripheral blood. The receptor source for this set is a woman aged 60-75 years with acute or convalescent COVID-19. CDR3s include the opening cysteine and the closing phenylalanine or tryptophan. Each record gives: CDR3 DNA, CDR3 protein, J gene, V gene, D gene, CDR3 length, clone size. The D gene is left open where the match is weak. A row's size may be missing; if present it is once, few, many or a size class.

cdr3_nt: TGCAGCGCTGGGAACTTAGCGGGAGCTGGAGGCAATGAGCAGTTCTTC; cdr3_aa: CSAGNLAGAGGNEQFF; j_call: TRBJ2-1; v_call: TRBV29-1; d_call: TRBD2; cdr3_length: 16; clone_size: -
cdr3_nt: TGTGCCAGCAGCAGGGGAAACTATGGCTACACCTTC; cdr3_aa: CASSRGNYGYTF; j_call: TRBJ1-2; v_call: TRBV9; d_call: -; cdr3_length: 12; clone_size: -
cdr3_nt: TGTGCCAGTAGTACAACCGGGGGAGTGTACCAAGAGACCCAGTACTTC; cdr3_aa: CASSTTGGVYQETQYF; j_call: TRBJ2-5; v_call: TRBV19; d_call: -; cdr3_length: 16; clone_size: -
cdr3_nt: TGTGCCAGCAGCCGGGGGGAACTACCTACTTCCGAGCAGTACTTC; cdr3_aa: CASSRGELPTSEQYF; j_call: TRBJ2-7; v_call: TRBV11-2; d_call: TRBD2; cdr3_length: 15; clone_size: -
cdr3_nt: TGTGCCAGCAGCTTGCGGGGTCCCTACGAGCAGTACTTC; cdr3_aa: CASSLRGPYEQYF; j_call: TRBJ2-7; v_call: TRBV5-5; d_call: -; cdr3_length: 13; clone_size: once
cdr3_nt: TGCAGCGTTGAGTATGGCGGGCAAGAGACCCAGTACTTC; cdr3_aa: CSVEYGGQETQYF; j_call: TRBJ2-5; v_call: TRBV29-1; d_call: -; cdr3_length: 13; clone_size: -
cdr3_nt: TGTGCCAGCAGTGAAAGACTAGCGGGAGGTACGCAGTATTTT; cdr3_aa: CASSERLAGGTQYF; j_call: TRBJ2-3; v_call: TRBV6-4; d_call: TRBD2; cdr3_length: 14; clone_size: -
cdr3_nt: TGTGCCAGCAGGAGACAGGGAGAGGGTGAAAAACTGTTTTTT; cdr3_aa: CASRRQGEGEKLFF; j_call: TRBJ1-4; v_call: TRBV5-4; d_call: TRBD1; cdr3_length: 14; clone_size: -
cdr3_nt: TGCGCCAGCAGCTGGACAGGGGGAAATTCACCCCTCCACTTT; cdr3_aa: CASSWTGGNSPLHF; j_call: TRBJ1-6; v_call: TRBV5-1; d_call: TRBD1; cdr3_length: 14; clone_size: once
cdr3_nt: TGTGCCAGCAGCCCCGGGACTAGCGGAGGTGTGCAGTACTTC; cdr3_aa: CASSPGTSGGVQYF; j_call: TRBJ2-7; v_call: TRBV7-3; d_call: TRBD2; cdr3_length: 14; clone_size: -
cdr3_nt: TGTGCCAGCAGCTTAGGGAGTAGTCTCTACGAGCAGTACTTC; cdr3_aa: CASSLGSSLYEQYF; j_call: TRBJ2-7; v_call: TRBV11-2; d_call: -; cdr3_length: 14; clone_size: -
cdr3_nt: TGTGCCAGTAGTCTCGGACAGGTCAACTATGGCTACACCTTC; cdr3_aa: CASSLGQVNYGYTF; j_call: TRBJ1-2; v_call: TRBV19; d_call: TRBD1; cdr3_length: 14; clone_size: -
cdr3_nt: TGTGCTAGTGGTTTGGTCCCGGGGTTTGGGGTCCAAGAGACCCAGTACTTC; cdr3_aa: CASGLVPGFGVQETQYF; j_call: TRBJ2-5; v_call: TRBV12-5; d_call: -; cdr3_length: 17; clone_size: once
cdr3_nt: TGTGCCAGTAGTATGCGGGGGAACACTGAAGCTTTCTTT; cdr3_aa: CASSMRGNTEAFF; j_call: TRBJ1-1; v_call: TRBV19; d_call: -; cdr3_length: 13; clone_size: -
cdr3_nt: TGCAGCGGGAAGGGACAGAGTTTTGGGGGCTACACCTTC; cdr3_aa: CSGKGQSFGGYTF; j_call: TRBJ1-2; v_call: TRBV29-1; d_call: TRBD1; cdr3_length: 13; clone_size: once
cdr3_nt: TGTGCCAGCAACCTAGGTACTAGCCCCTACGAGCAGTACTTC; cdr3_aa: CASNLGTSPYEQYF; j_call: TRBJ2-7; v_call: TRBV2; d_call: -; cdr3_length: 14; clone_size: once
cdr3_nt: TGTGCCAGCAGACGGACCGGGACAGAAGGTGAAAAACTGTTTTTT; cdr3_aa: CASRRTGTEGEKLFF; j_call: TRBJ1-4; v_call: TRBV5-5; d_call: TRBD1; cdr3_length: 15; clone_size: -
cdr3_nt: TGTGCCACCAGCGTCCCACTCCTCTTC; cdr3_aa: CATSVPLLF; j_call: TRBJ1-2; v_call: TRBV24-1; d_call: -; cdr3_length: 9; clone_size: -
cdr3_nt: TGTGCCAGCAGCTCACTGGGACAGATGAGCTCTGGGGCCAACGTCCTGACTTTC; cdr3_aa: CASSSLGQMSSGANVLTF; j_call: TRBJ2-6; v_call: TRBV5-6; d_call: TRBD1; cdr3_length: 18; clone_size: -
cdr3_nt: TGTGCCAGCAGCTTAGTAGGGGTGAGCATTCAGTACTTC; cdr3_aa: CASSLVGVSIQYF; j_call: TRBJ2-4; v_call: TRBV7-9; d_call: -; cdr3_length: 13; clone_size: -
cdr3_nt: TGCGCCAGCAGCGAAACAGGGGGCAATCAGCCCCAGCATTTT; cdr3_aa: CASSETGGNQPQHF; j_call: TRBJ1-5; v_call: TRBV4-1; d_call: TRBD1; cdr3_length: 14; clone_size: -
cdr3_nt: TGTGCCAGCAGCGCAGGACAGGGGGCCGGCAATCAGCCCCAGCATTTT; cdr3_aa: CASSAGQGAGNQPQHF; j_call: TRBJ1-5; v_call: TRBV9; d_call: TRBD1; cdr3_length: 16; clone_size: once
cdr3_nt: TGCGCCAGCAGCTTAAGCAGGGTGGAGACCCAGTACTTC; cdr3_aa: CASSLSRVETQYF; j_call: TRBJ2-5; v_call: TRBV5-1; d_call: -; cdr3_length: 13; clone_size: -
cdr3_nt: TGTGCCAGCAGTTACTCGAGACAGGCAACTAATGAAAAACTGTTTTTT; cdr3_aa: CASSYSRQATNEKLFF; j_call: TRBJ1-4; v_call: TRBV6-5; d_call: -; cdr3_length: 16; clone_size: -
cdr3_nt: TGTGCCAGCAACCCGGACAGGGCCAACTATGGCTACACCTTC; cdr3_aa: CASNPDRANYGYTF; j_call: TRBJ1-2; v_call: TRBV6-5; d_call: TRBD1; cdr3_length: 14; clone_size: once
cdr3_nt: TGTGCCAGCCCACCCGGGGACAGTTACACCGGGGAGCTGTTTTTT; cdr3_aa: CASPPGDSYTGELFF; j_call: TRBJ2-2; v_call: TRBV3-1/TRBV3-2; d_call: TRBD1; cdr3_length: 15; clone_size: -
cdr3_nt: TGTGCCAGTAGCTCCCTGACTAGCGGGAGGTATAACGAGCAGTACTTC; cdr3_aa: CASSSLTSGRYNEQYF; j_call: TRBJ2-7; v_call: TRBV19; d_call: TRBD2; cdr3_length: 16; clone_size: -
cdr3_nt: TGTGCCAGCAGTTACTCCTGGACAGCCTACGAGCAGTACTTC; cdr3_aa: CASSYSWTAYEQYF; j_call: TRBJ2-7; v_call: TRBV6-5; d_call: -; cdr3_length: 14; clone_size: -
cdr3_nt: TGTGCCAGCAGTTTAAGCGGAAACTATGGCTACACCTTC; cdr3_aa: CASSLSGNYGYTF; j_call: TRBJ1-2; v_call: TRBV27; d_call: -; cdr3_length: 13; clone_size: -
cdr3_nt: TGTGCCAGCAGTTTCCCACTAGCGGGAATCACAGATACGCAGTATTTT; cdr3_aa: CASSFPLAGITDTQYF; j_call: TRBJ2-3; v_call: TRBV28; d_call: TRBD2; cdr3_length: 16; clone_size: -
cdr3_nt: TGCGCCAGCAGTGAGTCTGGCAGGGAAGAAGCTTTCTTT; cdr3_aa: CASSESGREEAFF; j_call: TRBJ1-1; v_call: TRBV10-1; d_call: -; cdr3_length: 13; clone_size: -
cdr3_nt: TGCACCACCCGGGACAGGGGCACCGGGGAGCTGTTTTTT; cdr3_aa: CTTRDRGTGELFF; j_call: TRBJ2-2; v_call: TRBV29-1; d_call: TRBD1; cdr3_length: 13; clone_size: -
cdr3_nt: TGTGCCAGTAGTGCCGACAGGGAGTCCCAGCATTTT; cdr3_aa: CASSADRESQHF; j_call: TRBJ1-5; v_call: TRBV19; d_call: TRBD1; cdr3_length: 12; clone_size: few
cdr3_nt: TGTGCCAGCAGGCAGACGGGACAGGGGAGGAATGAGCAGTTCTTC; cdr3_aa: CASRQTGQGRNEQFF; j_call: TRBJ2-1; v_call: TRBV7-2; d_call: TRBD1; cdr3_length: 15; clone_size: -
cdr3_nt: TGCGCCAGTTCACCGGGAGTCGGGGAGCTGTTTTTT; cdr3_aa: CASSPGVGELFF; j_call: TRBJ2-2; v_call: TRBV10-1; d_call: -; cdr3_length: 12; clone_size: -
cdr3_nt: TGCGCCAGCAGCCAACAATTCCTCCCCACGAGATACTCCTACGAGCAGTACTTC; cdr3_aa: CASSQQFLPTRYSYEQYF; j_call: TRBJ2-7; v_call: TRBV4-1; d_call: -; cdr3_length: 18; clone_size: -
cdr3_nt: TGTGCCAGTAGTATCCGAGATTACACTGAAGCTTTCTTT; cdr3_aa: CASSIRDYTEAFF; j_call: TRBJ1-1; v_call: TRBV19; d_call: -; cdr3_length: 13; clone_size: -
cdr3_nt: TGTGCCAGCTCAGCAGGGGGCCCCTACGAGCAGTACTTC; cdr3_aa: CASSAGGPYEQYF; j_call: TRBJ2-7; v_call: TRBV19; d_call: TRBD1; cdr3_length: 13; clone_size: once
cdr3_nt: TGTGCCAGCAGTTTTGGGGCTCCCTACGAGCAGTACTTC; cdr3_aa: CASSFGAPYEQYF; j_call: TRBJ2-7; v_call: TRBV27; d_call: -; cdr3_length: 13; clone_size: -
cdr3_nt: TGTGCCAGCTCACCGGTGGGCAACACTGAAGCTTTCTTT; cdr3_aa: CASSPVGNTEAFF; j_call: TRBJ1-1; v_call: TRBV18; d_call: -; cdr3_length: 13; clone_size: -
cdr3_nt: TGTGCCAGTAGTAGAAGGGAGGGGGGTCAGCCCCAGCATTTT; cdr3_aa: CASSRREGGQPQHF; j_call: TRBJ1-5; v_call: TRBV19; d_call: -; cdr3_length: 14; clone_size: -
cdr3_nt: TGCAGTGCTAGTAACGCTCCGGGACAGACCTACAATGAGCAGTTCTTC; cdr3_aa: CSASNAPGQTYNEQFF; j_call: TRBJ2-1; v_call: TRBV20-1; d_call: TRBD1; cdr3_length: 16; clone_size: -
cdr3_nt: TGTGCCAGCAGTCTGGCGGGAGTGAACACTGAAGCTTTCTTT; cdr3_aa: CASSLAGVNTEAFF; j_call: TRBJ1-1; v_call: TRBV28; d_call: -; cdr3_length: 14; clone_size: -
cdr3_nt: TGTGCCGCCACCGGGACAGCGTACGAGCAGTACTTC; cdr3_aa: CAATGTAYEQYF; j_call: TRBJ2-7; v_call: TRBV10-3; d_call: TRBD1; cdr3_length: 12; clone_size: -
cdr3_nt: TGTGCCAGCAGGGCCGGGACAGGGGCCTCCTACGAGCAGTACTTC; cdr3_aa: CASRAGTGASYEQYF; j_call: TRBJ2-7; v_call: TRBV5-4; d_call: TRBD1; cdr3_length: 15; clone_size: few
cdr3_nt: TGTGCCAGCCTTTGGACAGGGAGGACCGGGGAGCTGTTTTTT; cdr3_aa: CASLWTGRTGELFF; j_call: TRBJ2-2; v_call: TRBV2; d_call: TRBD1; cdr3_length: 14; clone_size: -
cdr3_nt: TGCGCCAGCAGCTTGGGGAGACAGTTGAACACTGAAGCTTTCTTT; cdr3_aa: CASSLGRQLNTEAFF; j_call: TRBJ1-1; v_call: TRBV5-1; d_call: -; cdr3_length: 15; clone_size: -
cdr3_nt: TGTGCCAGCAGCTCCGGGACTAGTATTTGGACCGGGGAGCTGTTTTTT; cdr3_aa: CASSSGTSIWTGELFF; j_call: TRBJ2-2; v_call: TRBV5-8; d_call: TRBD2; cdr3_length: 16; clone_size: once
cdr3_nt: TGTGCCAGCTCATCATACGGGGACGAGCAGTACTTC; cdr3_aa: CASSSYGDEQYF; j_call: TRBJ2-7; v_call: TRBV18; d_call: -; cdr3_length: 12; clone_size: -
cdr3_nt: TGTGCCACCAATTTCATCAACTATGGCTACACCTTC; cdr3_aa: CATNFINYGYTF; j_call: TRBJ1-2; v_call: TRBV28; d_call: -; cdr3_length: 12; clone_size: -
cdr3_nt: TGTGCCAGCAGTTACTCGACAGGTGCCTTGGAGCTGTTTTTT; cdr3_aa: CASSYSTGALELFF; j_call: TRBJ2-2; v_call: TRBV6-2/TRBV6-3; d_call: -; cdr3_length: 14; clone_size: -
cdr3_nt: TGTGCCAGCAGCTCCGGGACTAGCGGGAACACCGGGGAGCTGTTTTTT; cdr3_aa: CASSSGTSGNTGELFF; j_call: TRBJ2-2; v_call: TRBV11-3; d_call: TRBD2; cdr3_length: 16; clone_size: -
cdr3_nt: TGTGCCAGCTCACCCGGGACAGGCAGGAATGAAAAACTGTTTTTT; cdr3_aa: CASSPGTGRNEKLFF; j_call: TRBJ1-4; v_call: TRBV18; d_call: TRBD1; cdr3_length: 15; clone_size: -